Here is one T cell receptor beta chain with its context. Its specificity is unknown. Amplification in unsorted PBMC replicate PCRs started from about 320 ng DNA, which equals 30,000 to 35,000 T cell genomes. In the original workflow: ImmunoSEQ sequences covered only the junction and lacked quality scores; filtering therefore differed. Method: immunoSEQ multiplex PCR; TCRdb's copy keeps in-frame clones and lacks some. The V and J calls and clone size were taken over from that table, and D and trimming were inferred from the DNA. The table includes around 530,000 clones, roughly four fifths detected once. HIV-negative, healthy adults without recent acute infections or vaccinations were the donors. The CDR3 is 15 amino acids. Germline V gene sequence: CDR1 MNHNY, CDR2 SVGAGI (reference sequence). V lost 6 bases and J 1 base, leaving 15 bases between the germline ends. These data come from a study of shared clonotypes between healthy human individuals.

Points from the study as a whole: Sequencing depth was expected to influence donor clonotype sharing.

This chain uses TRBV6-6 with TRBJ1-2; D ambiguous. Sequenced material: PBMCs. This receptor was obtained from a middle-aged woman in good health. Some clones in this sample may be carry-over from other donors' samples. The CDR3 region has the DNA TGTGCCAGCAGACCCCCCTTGAGGGATAACTATGGCTACACCTTC. Amino acid sequence: CASRPPLRDNYGYTF.